At least ten counts were recorded for the clone carrying this T cell receptor (beta chain). This entry is derived from a study of T cells in Graves' hyperthyroidism and ophthalmopathy. This CDR3 spans 12 amino acids. V shed 0 bases and J 10 bases; nucleotides not matched to a gene: 3. The germline CDR1 and CDR2 sequences are DFQATT and SNEGSKA (reference sequence). Researchers took RNA transcripts and amplified the TCR beta CDR3 regions from them. In the first-round RT-PCR of the TCR CDR3, the HTBI primer set was used. TCRdb redid the calling of the multiplex PCR reads with MiXCR, one entry per CDR3 protein. The table shows a few hundred thousand distinct CDR3 sequences, with roughly 20% occurring only once.

The specimen was blood. This sequence was found in a young man with Graves' ophthalmopathy. The chain has TRBV20-1 and TRBJ2-1, with 7 bases matching TRBD2. CDR3 nucleotide sequence: TGCAGTGCTAGAGATATGGGGGGGGAGCAGTTCTTC. Its protein product is CSARDMGGEQFF.